The present T cell receptor beta chain was sequenced within a study of TIL therapy for anti-PD-1-resistant metastatic lung cancer. Indicated time point: pre-treatment sample, taken before nivolumab and TIL therapy. Pleural nodules or supraclavicular lymph nodes made up most of the excised metastases sampled. Sequencing used immunoSEQ v3. TCRdb's table, derived via immunoSEQ multiplex PCR, lists solely in-frame clones and lacks some. The data hold roughly 50,000 clones, with 70% to 85% observed a single time. Germline loops: CDR1 SGHRS, CDR2 YFSETQ. Trimming took off 4 bases at V and 4 bases at J, with 17 bases between the two ends. The CDR3 has 16 amino acids.

The chain has TRBV5-1 and TRBJ2-2; D unclear. Here the sequenced sample was tumor tissue, taken at baseline. This TCR derives from a person aged 25 to 85 with non-small cell lung cancer. The CDR3 DNA is TGCGCCAGCAGCCCCCACGGGCGGCCCGTCACCGGGGAGCTGTTTTTT. Encoded protein: CASSPHGRPVTGELFF.